This is a list of T cell receptor beta chains from one sample in a study of cytomegalovirus exposure and HLA in healthy donors. Profiling relied on immunoSEQ multiplex PCR, and the TCRdb table lists in-frame clones only, not all of them. The data show some 140,000 clones, with under 80% seen just once and 4.3% held by the top ten. The sample taken for sequencing was PBMCs. Source of these receptors: a man aged 18 to 30 in good health and CMV-seropositive. The CDR3 runs from the conserved cysteine through the conserved F or W. Each record gives: V gene, D gene, J gene, CDR3 protein, CDR3 DNA. A D gene is named only where the DNA matches it firmly.

>TRBV7-6|NA|TRBJ2-7
CASSLALKNSPYEQYF
TGTGCCAGCAGCTTAGCGCTTAAGAACAGCCCCTACGAGCAGTACTTC
>TRBV5-1|NA|TRBJ1-6
CASSLDTSALHF
TGCGCCAGCAGCTTGGATACTTCGGCCCTCCACTTT
>TRBV9|TRBD1|TRBJ1-5
CASSGTGNQPQHF
TGTGCCAGCAGCGGGACAGGGAACCAGCCCCAGCATTTT
>TRBV28|NA|TRBJ2-7
CASRDTYEQYF
TGTGCCAGCAGAGACACCTACGAGCAGTACTTC
>TRBV28|NA|TRBJ1-5
CASSPRVRHYPQPQHF
TGTGCCAGCAGTCCCAGGGTACGGCACTACCCCCAGCCCCAGCATTTT
>TRBV27|TRBD1|TRBJ2-7
CASSPVQGAHEQYF
TGTGCCAGCAGTCCCGTACAGGGGGCTCACGAGCAGTACTTC
>TRBV4-1|NA|TRBJ1-1
CASSQVGGEAFF
TGCGCCAGCAGCCAAGTTGGCGGTGAAGCTTTCTTT
>TRBV27|NA|TRBJ1-2
CASSFVGGNYGYTF
TGTGCCAGCAGTTTCGTCGGCGGTAACTATGGCTACACCTTC
>TRBV28|TRBD1|TRBJ1-1
CASFNRGQTEAFF
TGTGCCAGCTTTAACAGGGGGCAAACTGAAGCTTTCTTT
>TRBV5-8|NA|TRBJ2-5
CASSFPRGGQETQYF
TGTGCCAGCAGCTTTCCCAGAGGGGGCCAAGAGACCCAGTACTTC
>TRBV6-1|NA|TRBJ1-4
CASSEDRVLEKLFF
TGTGCCAGCAGTGAAGACCGGGTGCTTGAAAAACTGTTTTTT
>TRBV28|TRBD1|TRBJ2-3
CASNHRGWNTDTQYF
TGTGCCAGCAATCACAGGGGATGGAACACAGATACGCAGTATTTT
>TRBV7-9|TRBD1|TRBJ1-2
CASSGRTGSVSGYTF
TGTGCCAGCAGCGGACGGACAGGGTCAGTTTCTGGCTACACCTTC
>TRBV20-1|NA|TRBJ2-7
CSAEKSYEQYF
TGCAGTGCTGAGAAGTCCTACGAGCAGTACTTC
>TRBV9|TRBD2|TRBJ2-7
CASSALPSHGTSGGPYEQYF
TGTGCCAGCAGCGCCTTACCTTCCCATGGGACTAGCGGGGGTCCCTACGAGCAGTACTTC